This T cell receptor (beta chain) comes out of a study of CD8 T cells in Susac syndrome. About the study: There were about six sequenced Susac syndrome patients with active disease and about 8 in remission. Susac syndrome patients were untreated, on corticosteroids with some adding intravenous immunoglobulin, or on intravenous immunoglobulin only.

An amount of RNA that ranged from roughly 0.45 to 1 ug was reverse transcribed with random hexamers. TCRdb independently ran MiXCR on the immunoSEQ multiplex PCR reads; one entry per CDR3 protein. The sample has around 79,000 distinct CDR3 sequences, 94% seen once. The material sequenced was CD8+ T cells from PBMCs. The receptor comes from a human donor with Susac syndrome.

The CDR3 nucleotides are TGTGCCAGCAGCTTGACCCCGGGGGTCGAGCAGTACTTC. Translating it yields CASSLTPGVEQYF. The chain carries TRBV5-4 and TRBJ2-7; D is perhaps TRBD2 (6 bases). The CDR3 sequence is 13 residues long. Trimming pared 1 base from V and 6 bases from J, leaving 11 bases between. Per germline, CDR1 SGHNT and CDR2 YYREEE (reference sequence).